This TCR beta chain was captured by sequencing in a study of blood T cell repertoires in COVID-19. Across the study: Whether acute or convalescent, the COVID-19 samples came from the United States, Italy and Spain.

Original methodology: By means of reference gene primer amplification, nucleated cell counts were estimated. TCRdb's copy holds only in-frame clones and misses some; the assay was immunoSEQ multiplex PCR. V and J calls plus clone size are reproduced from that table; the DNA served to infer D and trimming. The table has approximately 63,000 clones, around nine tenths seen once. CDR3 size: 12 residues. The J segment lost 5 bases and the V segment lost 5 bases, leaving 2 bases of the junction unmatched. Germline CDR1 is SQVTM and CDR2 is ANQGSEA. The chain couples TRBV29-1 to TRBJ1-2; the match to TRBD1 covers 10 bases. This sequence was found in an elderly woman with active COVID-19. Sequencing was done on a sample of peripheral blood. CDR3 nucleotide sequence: TGCAGCGTTCGGACAGGGGGTTATGGCTACACCTTC. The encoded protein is CSVRTGGYGYTF. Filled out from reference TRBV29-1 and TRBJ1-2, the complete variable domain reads SAVISQKPSRDICQRGTSLTIQCQVDSQVTMMFWYRQQPGQSLTLIATANQGSEATYESGFVIDKFPISRPNLTFSTLTVSNMSPEDSSIYLCSVRTGGYGYTFGSGTRLTVV.